This TCR beta chain was recovered during a study of technical replicates of blood from several donors. Looked up from germline, CDR1 is SGHRS and CDR2 is YFSETQ. V shed 4 bases and J 4 bases; nucleotides not matched to a gene: 9. The CDR3 runs 15 residues. The method was immunoSEQ multiplex PCR; TCRdb's version includes in-frame clones alone and lacks a portion of them. The top ten hold 0.15% to 0.25% of the sample, which has about 61,000 clones, more than 95% seen once. The clonotype comes from a human donor in good health. The chain joins TRBV5-1 to TRBJ1-2; 8 bases agree with TRBD1. Sequenced sample: T cells isolated from PBMCs. The CDR3 region is CASSPTYGQGYGYTF. The CDR3 region has the DNA TGCGCCAGCAGCCCAACCTACGGACAGGGCTATGGCTACACCTTC. Full variable domain (missing parts from reference TRBV5-1 and TRBJ1-2): KAGVTQTPRYLIKTRGQQVTLSCSPISGHRSVSWYQQTPGQGLQFLFEYFSETQRNKGNFPGRFSGRQFSNSRSEMNVSTLELGDSALYLCASSPTYGQGYGYTFGSGTRLTVV.